This TCR beta chain was profiled in a study of blood T cell repertoires in COVID-19. In the study overall: COVID-19 samples, acute and convalescent, were from the United States, Italy and Spain. The analysed material was cDNA or gDNA that came from T cells, B-cell-depleted T cells, or PBMCs.

This clone was counted once. Per the authors' pipeline: Researchers report that nucleated cell counts were estimated from reference gene primer amplification. Data came from immunoSEQ multiplex PCR; TCRdb stores just in-frame clones and leaves some out. V and J calls and clone size come straight from that table; D and trimming were deduced from the DNA. Among 190,000 or so clones, around 87% were seen once, and the ten largest hold roughly 2.5%. CDR1 is MNHEY and CDR2 is SMNVEV in the germline V gene (reference sequence). This CDR3 has 14 amino acids. V was pared by 8 bases and J by 4 bases, with 17 bases between.

The V call is TRBV27, the J call TRBJ1-2, with a weak D call TRBD1 (5 bases). The clonotype comes from a man aged 35 to 55 with active or convalescent COVID-19. The specimen sequenced was peripheral blood. CDR3 sequence (DNA): TGTGCCAGCTGCTCCCCAGGGTCTGGCTATGGCTACACCTTC. Residues: CASCSPGSGYGYTF.